These 22 T cell receptor beta chains were sequenced from one sample in a study of human T cells and chemical hapten exposure. The time point: patch test 1, 2 weeks after DPC sensitization. Stated treatment: therapeutic diphenylcyclopropenone sensitization with weekly scalp DPC. TCRdb fed the RACE reads into MiXCR, producing one record per CDR3 protein. The table includes around 380,000 distinct CDR3 sequences, more than 4.5% detected once. The source was whole blood, collected in connection with sensitization to the hapten diphenylcyclopropenone (DPC). These receptors were obtained from a woman aged 45-60 years with alopecia areata. Some clones in this sample may be carry-over from other donors' samples.

This clonotype was detected ten times or more. The CDR3 sequence is CASSRTSGGTYEQYF. CDR3 DNA: TGTGCCAGCAGCCGTACTAGCGGGGGGACCTACGAGCAGTACTTC. The chain couples TRBV14 to TRBJ2-7, with 12 positions matching TRBD2. Trimming cost V 4 bases and J 2 bases; bases outside gene matches: 3. The CDR3 length is 15 residues. From germline, CDR1 is SGHDN and CDR2 FVKESK.

This clonotype was counted a few times. The chain is built from TRBV20-1 and TRBJ1-1; D is uncertain. Looked up from germline, CDR1 is DFQATT and CDR2 is SNEGSKA (reference sequence). This CDR3 comprises 13 residues. V gave up 0 bases and J gave up 5 bases, with 10 bases separating them. The CDR3 coding sequence is TGCAGTGCTAGAGACCATACGGGAACTGAAGCTTTCTTT. This codes for CSARDHTGTEAFF.

Ten or more counts support this clonotype. An end of the junction differs from the germline gene, which may be a read error. The chain carries TRBV19 and TRBJ2-1; 10 bases match TRBD2. The CDR3 has 15 residues. Germline V CDR1 and CDR2: LNHDA, SQIVND (reference sequence). The CDR3 DNA reads TGTGCCAGGAGTATGACTAGCGGGCATACGGGTGAGCAGTTCTTC. This translates into CARSMTSGHTGEQFF.

This clonotype was seen more than once but under ten times. V usage is TRBV28 and J usage is TRBJ2-7; unclear D gene. Trimming took 5 bases from V and 4 from J, leaving 6 bases between them. Germline CDR1 is MDHEN and CDR2 is SYDVKM. The CDR3 has 11 residues. The DNA of the CDR3 is TGTGCCAGCAGTGTCCCTTACGAGCAGTACTTC. This encodes CASSVPYEQYF.

This clonotype was counted at least ten times. The V and J genes are TRBV10-3 and TRBJ1-1; TRBD1 might be the D (6 bases). V shed 3 bases and J shed 10 bases, with 15 bases lying between them. Germline loops: CDR1 ENHRY, CDR2 SYGVKD. The CDR3 spans 13 residues. The CDR3 DNA is TGTGCCATCAGTGAATCAGGGGCGAGACGAGCTTTCTTT. Translating it yields CAISESGARRAFF.

This clonotype turned up a few times. The V and J genes are TRBV6-1 and TRBJ2-7; D is unresolved. This CDR3 comprises 15 residues. CDR1 is MNHNS, CDR2 SASEGT, per germline. V lost 2 bases and J lost 0, with 11 bases in between. CDR3 residues: CASSENLRSSYEQYF. The DNA of the CDR3 is TGTGCCAGCAGTGAAAATCTCCGGTCCTCCTACGAGCAGTACTTC.

This clonotype appeared a few times. This chain uses TRBV29-1 with TRBJ2-7; D is perhaps TRBD1 (6 bases). The ends were cut back, 1 base at V and 6 bases at J, with 13 bases in the middle. From germline, CDR1 is SQVTM and CDR2 ANQGSEA. The CDR3 length is 13 residues. CDR3 protein: CSVEVGPGAEQYF. The DNA of the CDR3 is TGCAGCGTTGAAGTAGGCCCAGGGGCCGAGCAGTACTTC.

This clonotype was seen ten or more times. The chain joins TRBV5-1 to TRBJ2-1; weak D call: TRBD2 (7 bases). CDR1 SGHRS and CDR2 YFSETQ come from the germline V gene. This CDR3 has 15 residues. The V and J ends lost 1 base and 2 bases respectively, with 10 bases between them. The CDR3 protein is CASSLWGGPYNEQFF. CDR3 bases: TGCGCCAGCAGCTTGTGGGGGGGCCCCTACAATGAGCAGTTCTTC.

A few counts support this clonotype. V usage is TRBV28 and J usage is TRBJ1-5; a weak D match, TRBD1 (5 bases). The CDR3 length is 14 residues. V lost 1 base and J lost 6, with 10 bases in between. CDR1 and CDR2 from the germline V gene are MDHEN and SYDVKM. CDR3 bases: TGTGCCAGCAGTTTATCCCAGGGAAGTCAGCCCCAGCATTTT. It is translated as CASSLSQGSQPQHF.

This clonotype was recorded many times. This chain's CDR3 is CSVASGPGANVLTF. CDR3 coding DNA: TGCAGCGTCGCGTCAGGGCCTGGGGCCAACGTCCTGACTTTC. V and J are TRBV29-1 and TRBJ2-6, with D perhaps matching TRBD1 (5 bases). CDR3 length: 14 residues. The V end lost 6 bases, the J end lost 2 bases, and 11 bases lay between the germline ends. CDR1 SQVTM and CDR2 ANQGSEA come from the germline V gene.

This clonotype came up many times. The gene calls are TRBV12-3 or TRBV12-4 and TRBJ1-4; D gene ambiguous. V was pared by 10 bases and J by 8 bases, with 11 bases between. The CDR3 is made up of 11 amino acids. CDR3 DNA: TGTGCCACCACCGCTGAGGAAAAACTGTTTTTT. This translates into CATTAEEKLFF.

This clonotype was seen at least ten times. The chain couples TRBV6-2 or TRBV6-3 to TRBJ2-6; D might be TRBD1 (6 bases). V dropped 0 bases and J dropped 0 bases, with 15 bases sitting between them. The germline gives CDR1 MNHEY, CDR2 SVGEGT. The CDR3 consists of 19 residues. Written as DNA, the CDR3 is TGTGCCAGCAGTTACTCTCCGGCACAGGGATTCTCTGGGGCCAACGTCCTGACTTTC. Translated: CASSYSPAQGFSGANVLTF.

This sequence joins TRBV30 and TRBJ1-1, with 7 bases fitting TRBD1. The J segment lost 0 bases and the V segment lost 1 base, leaving 5 bases of the junction unmatched. Germline loops: CDR1 GTSNPN, CDR2 SVGIG (reference sequence). The CDR3 spans 15 residues. The CDR3 reads CAWSARTGMNTEAFF. CDR3 DNA sequence: TGTGCCTGGAGTGCCAGGACAGGCATGAACACTGAAGCTTTCTTT.

Of note for this clonotype: A much larger clone sits a single nucleotide away, making a read error possible. The chain links TRBV27 to TRBJ2-3; TRBD2 matches 8 bases. Germline loops: CDR1 MNHEY, CDR2 SMNVEV (reference sequence). CDR3 length equals 14 residues. Losses at the gene ends were 4 bases for V and 6 bases for J; bases not matched to a gene: 6. Here the CDR3 DNA reads TGTGCCAGCAGTTCCGCGCGGGGGGCCGATACGCAGTATTTT. This gives the protein CASSSARGADTQYF.

This clonotype has a count of ten or more. The CDR3 coding sequence is TGTGCCTGGAGTGGAATGGGGGATAGCCAGCCCCAGCATTTT. Its translation is CAWSGMGDSQPQHF. This chain joins TRBV30 and TRBJ1-5, with a weak D call TRBD1 (5 bases). The V end was cut by 1 base, the J end by 7 bases, with 14 bases between. Germline V CDR1 and CDR2: GTSNPN, SVGIG (reference sequence). This CDR3 comprises 14 residues.

This clonotype has a count of ten or more. The chain couples TRBV7-2 to TRBJ2-7, with a possible D match to TRBD2 (5 bases). The CDR3 is made up of 14 amino acids. Trimming cost V 3 bases and J 7 bases, with 16 bases left between them. In germline, CDR1 is SGHTA, CDR2 FQGNSA. CDR3 nucleotides: TGTGCCAGCAGCTTGGACCGGGGAAGGTGGGAGCAGTACTTC. Encoded protein: CASSLDRGRWEQYF.

This clonotype was observed many times. The CDR3 reads CSVTRDRGSNEQYF. The CDR3 DNA is TGCAGCGTTACGAGGGACAGGGGAAGCAACGAGCAGTACTTC. This sequence joins TRBV29-1 and TRBJ2-7; 10 nucleotides agree with TRBD1. Germline V gene data show CDR1 as SQVTM and CDR2 as ANQGSEA. This CDR3 region has 14 residues. Trimming at V came to 5 bases and at J to 5 bases, leaving 9 bases not matched to a gene.

This clonotype was counted many times. The rearrangement links TRBV3-1 to TRBJ2-3; D tentatively fits TRBD1 or TRBD2 (7 bases each). The CDR3 is 17 residues long. Trimming stripped 4 bases from V and 1 base from J, with 18 bases between. Germline V gene data show CDR1 as LGHDT and CDR2 as YNNKEL (reference sequence). The CDR3 protein is CASSPKGGRGRTDTQYF. CDR3 DNA: TGTGCCAGCAGCCCGAAAGGAGGGAGGGGGCGCACAGATACGCAGTATTTT.

Ten or more counts support this clonotype. The chain joins TRBV27 to TRBJ2-2; D is unresolved. CDR1 and CDR2 (germline): MNHEY, SMNVEV (reference sequence). Trimming left V 0 bases short and J 6 bases short, with 5 bases between. This CDR3 region has 13 residues. As DNA, the CDR3 is TGTGCCAGCAGTTTATCAGAGGCCGGGGAGCTGTTTTTT. Translated, it gives CASSLSEAGELFF.

This clonotype was observed many times. The rearrangement links TRBV28 to TRBJ2-7, with D possibly being TRBD2 (6 bases). V was clipped by 6 bases and J by 2 bases, with 20 bases between them. CDR3 length: 16 residues. Germline CDR1 is MDHEN and CDR2 is SYDVKM. The CDR3: CASSTPGEGRPYEQYF. CDR3 DNA sequence: TGTGCCAGCAGCACCCCGGGAGAGGGGCGGCCCTACGAGCAGTACTTC.

This clonotype was detected many times. The J gene is TRBJ2-3, the V gene TRBV6-5; TRBD1 matches 7 bases. This CDR3 is 14 amino acids long. V shed 6 bases, J shed 1 base, and the junction held 4 bases outside the gene matches. Germline V lookup: CDR1 MNHEY, CDR2 SVGAGI. The CDR3 protein is CASRDRVGTDTQYF. The CDR3 DNA is TGTGCCAGCAGAGACAGGGTGGGCACAGATACGCAGTATTTT.

Many counts were recorded for this clonotype. V usage is TRBV5-1 and J usage is TRBJ2-7; 11 nucleotides agree with TRBD1. The trim removed 4 bases at V and 4 bases at J, leaving 7 bases unmatched. The germline gives CDR1 SGHRS, CDR2 YFSETQ. The CDR3 loop spans 15 amino acids. The DNA for the CDR3 is TGCGCCAGCAGCGATACCGGGACAGGGGGGTACGAGCAGTACTTC. Translated: CASSDTGTGGYEQYF.